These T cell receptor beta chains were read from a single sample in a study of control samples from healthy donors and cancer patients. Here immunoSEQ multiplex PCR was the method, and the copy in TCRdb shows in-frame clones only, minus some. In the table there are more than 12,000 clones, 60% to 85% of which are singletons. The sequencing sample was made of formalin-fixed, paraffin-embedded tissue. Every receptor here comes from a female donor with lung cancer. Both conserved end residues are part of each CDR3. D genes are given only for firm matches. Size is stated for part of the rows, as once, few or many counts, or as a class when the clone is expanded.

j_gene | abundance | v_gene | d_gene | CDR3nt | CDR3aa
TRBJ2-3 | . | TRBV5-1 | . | TGCGCCAGCAGCTTGATGAGAACAGATACGCAGTATTTT | CASSLMRTDTQYF
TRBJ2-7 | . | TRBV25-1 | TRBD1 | TGTGCCAGCAGTAGGAGACAGGGGGCTGACGAGCAGTACTTC | CASSRRQGADEQYF
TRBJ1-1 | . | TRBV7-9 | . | TGTGCCAGCAGCTTAGAAGACAGGGAAGCTTTCTTT | CASSLEDREAFF
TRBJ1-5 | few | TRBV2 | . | TGTGCCAGCAGTGGTTTAGTGGAGGATCAGCCCCAGCATTTT | CASSGLVEDQPQHF
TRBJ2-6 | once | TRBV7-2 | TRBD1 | TGTGCCAGCAGCTTAGTACCGGGACAGCGCTCTGGGGCCAACGTCCTGACTTTC | CASSLVPGQRSGANVLTF
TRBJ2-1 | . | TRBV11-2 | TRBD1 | TGTGCCAGCAGCCCCCACAGGGGTCCGCGCAATGAGCAGTTCTTC | CASSPHRGPRNEQFF
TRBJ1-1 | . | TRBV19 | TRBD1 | TGTGCCAGTAGTATAGCCGACAGGGGAGGCACTGAAGCTTTCTTT | CASSIADRGGTEAFF
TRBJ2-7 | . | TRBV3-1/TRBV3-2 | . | TGTGCCAGCAGCCAAGAATCCCTCTACGAGCAGTACTTC | CASSQESLYEQYF
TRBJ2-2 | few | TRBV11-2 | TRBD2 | TGTGCCAGCACCCGAGCGGGAGGGTGGGCCGGGGAGCTGTTTTTT | CASTRAGGWAGELFF
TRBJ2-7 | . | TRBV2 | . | TGTGCCAGCAGCTATAGCTCCTACGAGCAGTACTTC | CASSYSSYEQYF
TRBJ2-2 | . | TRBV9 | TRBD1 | TGTGCCAGCAGCGTAGTGCAGGGACAGTACACCGGGGAGCTGTTTTTT | CASSVVQGQYTGELFF
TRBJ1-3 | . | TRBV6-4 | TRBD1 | TGTGCCAGTCAGGGGGTTGGAAACACCATATATTTT | CASQGVGNTIYF
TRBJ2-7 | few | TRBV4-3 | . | TGCGCCAGCAGCCAAGATCTGACGGCACAGGTCCCCTACGAGCAGTACTTC | CASSQDLTAQVPYEQYF
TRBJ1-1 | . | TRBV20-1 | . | TGCAGTGCTATTATGGGCACTGAAGCTTTCTTT | CSAIMGTEAFF
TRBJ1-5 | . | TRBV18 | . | TGTGCCAGCTCCTACAGTAAGAATCAGCCCCAGCATTTT | CASSYSKNQPQHF
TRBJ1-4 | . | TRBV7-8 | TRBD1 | TGTGCCAGCAGCTATACAGGGGGCGCAGAGGCAACTAATGAAAAACTGTTTTTT | CASSYTGGAEATNEKLFF
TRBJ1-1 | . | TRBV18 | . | TGTGCCAGCTTCCCGCGCCTCAGAGAGGACACTGAAGCTTTCTTT | CASFPRLREDTEAFF
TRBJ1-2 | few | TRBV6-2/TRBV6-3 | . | TGTGCCAGCAGCCCTGGACCCCCCACTGGCTACACCTTC | CASSPGPPTGYTF
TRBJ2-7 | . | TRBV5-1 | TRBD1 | TGCGCCAGCAGTCGAGCCGGGACAGGGGTCTACGAGCAGTACTTC | CASSRAGTGVYEQYF
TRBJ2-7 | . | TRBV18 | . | TGTGCCAGCTCACCCCCAGTAACCTACGAGCAGTACTTC | CASSPPVTYEQYF
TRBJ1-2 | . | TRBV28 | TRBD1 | TGTGCCAGCAGTTTACGGGACAGGTCCTATGGCTACACCTTC | CASSLRDRSYGYTF
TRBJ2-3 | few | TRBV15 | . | TGTGCCACCAGTTATCTAGCTAGCACAGATACGCAGTATTTT | CATSYLASTDTQYF
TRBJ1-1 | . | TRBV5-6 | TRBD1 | TGTGCCAGCAGCTCAACTGGGACAGCGAACACTGAAGCTTTCTTT | CASSSTGTANTEAFF
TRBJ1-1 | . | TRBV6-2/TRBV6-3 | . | TGTGCCAGCAGTATGGGGACTGAAGCTTTCTTT | CASSMGTEAFF
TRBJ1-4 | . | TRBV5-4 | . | TGTGCCAGCAGCAACAGGGAGGGTGAAAAACTGTTTTTT | CASSNREGEKLFF
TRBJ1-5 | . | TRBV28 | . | TGTGCCAGCAGTTTAACCAGGGATGGGAGGCCCCAGCATTTT | CASSLTRDGRPQHF
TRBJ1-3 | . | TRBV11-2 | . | TGTGCCAGCAGCCGCGGCGGGGGCCGAAACACCATATATTTT | CASSRGGGRNTIYF
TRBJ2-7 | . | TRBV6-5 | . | TGTGCCAGCAGCCTCCTGGGCGAGCAGTACTTC | CASSLLGEQYF
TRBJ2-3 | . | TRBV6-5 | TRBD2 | TGTGCCAGCAGAGCTGGACTAGCGGGTACAGATACGCAGTATTTT | CASRAGLAGTDTQYF
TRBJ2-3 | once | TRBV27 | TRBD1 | TGTGCCAGCGGGACAGGAAGGGGCACAGATACGCAGTATTTT | CASGTGRGTDTQYF
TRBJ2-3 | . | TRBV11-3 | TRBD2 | TGTGCCAGCAGCTCCCTCCCTAGCGGGGGACGCCATACGCAGTATTTT | CASSSLPSGGRHTQYF
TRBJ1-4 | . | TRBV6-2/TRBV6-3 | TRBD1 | TGTGCCAGCAGTTATTCGACAGGGGCCGGAGGGAAACTGTTTTTT | CASSYSTGAGGKLFF
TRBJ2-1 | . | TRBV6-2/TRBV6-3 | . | TGTGCCAGCAGTTATACTCGAAATGAGCAGTTCTTC | CASSYTRNEQFF
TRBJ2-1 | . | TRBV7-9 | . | TGTGCCAGCAGCTTAGAAACCCTCACGGGCGAGCAGTTCTTC | CASSLETLTGEQFF
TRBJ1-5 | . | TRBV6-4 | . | TGTGCCAGCAGTGACTCCGACAATCAGCCCCAGCATTTT | CASSDSDNQPQHF
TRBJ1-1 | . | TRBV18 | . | TGTGCCAGCTCACCACCGGTTCGGGGCACTGAAGCTTTCTTT | CASSPPVRGTEAFF
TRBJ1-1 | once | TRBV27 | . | TGTGCCAGCACTGGGATCGGGACTGAAGCTTTCTTT | CASTGIGTEAFF
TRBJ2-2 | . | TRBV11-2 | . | TGTGCCAGCAGCTTAGTGTGGACCGGGGAGCTGTTTTTT | CASSLVWTGELFF
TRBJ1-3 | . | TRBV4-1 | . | TGCGCCAGCAGCCCCCGGGCCGCTAGTGAGGAGGCTGGAAACACCATATATTTT | CASSPRAASEEAGNTIYF
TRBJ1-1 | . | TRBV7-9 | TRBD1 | TGTGCCAGCCCAAGAGGGACAGGGGGCGCGAGGACTGAAGCTTTCTTT | CASPRGTGGARTEAFF
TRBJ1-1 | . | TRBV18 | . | TGTGCCAGCTCACCACTTAAGGGGCAGGGCACTGAAGCTTTCTTT | CASSPLKGQGTEAFF
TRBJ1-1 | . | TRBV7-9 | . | TGTGCCAGCAGCTTAGCGATTAGATTTACTGAAGCTTTCTTT | CASSLAIRFTEAFF
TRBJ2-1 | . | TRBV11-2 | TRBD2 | TGTGCCAGCAGCCCAGGGACTAGCGGGCTGAATGAGCAGTTCTTC | CASSPGTSGLNEQFF
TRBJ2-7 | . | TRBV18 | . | TGTGCCAGCTCAACCTCCCCGGCCCCCGAGCAGTACTTC | CASSTSPAPEQYF
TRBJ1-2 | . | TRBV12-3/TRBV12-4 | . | TGTGCCACCCACTTCCTTGGGGTACGTGGCTACACCTTC | CATHFLGVRGYTF
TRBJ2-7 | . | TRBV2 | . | TGTGCCAGCAGCCCTAAGGCCCCGGGGGAGCAGTACTTC | CASSPKAPGEQYF
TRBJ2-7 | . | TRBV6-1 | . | TGTGCCAGCAGTGAAGGGGGTGGATTGACCTACGAGCAGTACTTC | CASSEGGGLTYEQYF
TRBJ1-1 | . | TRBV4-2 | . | TGTGCCAGCAGCCAAGATGAGGAGAGAAACACTGAAGCTTTCTTT | CASSQDEERNTEAFF
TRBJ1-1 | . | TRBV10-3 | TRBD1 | TGTGCCATCAGATTGACAGGGGGCGTCAACACTGAAGCTTTCTTT | CAIRLTGGVNTEAFF
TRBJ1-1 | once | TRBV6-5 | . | TGTGCCAGCAGTCGAAGTGGGTGGGACACTGAAGCTTTCTTT | CASSRSGWDTEAFF
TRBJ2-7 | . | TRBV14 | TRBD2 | TGTGCCAGCAGCCAAGGTCTGGGACTAGGACGGACCGAGCAGTACTTC | CASSQGLGLGRTEQYF